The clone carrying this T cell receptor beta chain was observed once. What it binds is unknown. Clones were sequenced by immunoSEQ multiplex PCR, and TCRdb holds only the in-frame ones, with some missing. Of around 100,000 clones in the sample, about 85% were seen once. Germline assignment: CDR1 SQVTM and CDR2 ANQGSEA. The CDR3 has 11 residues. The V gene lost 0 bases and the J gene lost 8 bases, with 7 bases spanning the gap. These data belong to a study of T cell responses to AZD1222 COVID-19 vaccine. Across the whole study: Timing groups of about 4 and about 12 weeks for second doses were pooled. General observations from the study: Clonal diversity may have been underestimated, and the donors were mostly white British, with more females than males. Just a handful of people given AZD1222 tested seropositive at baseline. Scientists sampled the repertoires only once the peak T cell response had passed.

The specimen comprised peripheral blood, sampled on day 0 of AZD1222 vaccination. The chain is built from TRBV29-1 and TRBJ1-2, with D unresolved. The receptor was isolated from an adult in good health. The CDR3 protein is CSVEDRRGYTF. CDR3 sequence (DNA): TGCAGCGTTGAAGATCGGAGGGGCTACACCTTC.